This T cell receptor beta chain originates from a study of response to subunit inactivated influenza vaccine. Each CDR3 protein is one row after TCRdb ran MiXCR on the RT-PCR reads. The sample consists of about 780,000 distinct CDR3 sequences, approximately 17% of them appearing once. CDR3 size: 14 residues. The germline V gene has CDR1 DFQATT and CDR2 SNEGSKA (reference sequence). J lost 4 bases, V lost 3 bases, and 5 bases had no gene match. This clonotype showed up just a few times. This TCR derives from a man aged 45-60 years who received an inactivated influenza vaccine. The V gene is TRBV20-1, the J gene TRBJ2-3; 9 bases agree with TRBD1. Material: PBMCs from blood, obtained around 5 days after vaccination. CDR3: CSASNRGRADTQYF. In DNA form, the CDR3 reads TGCAGTGCTAGTAACAGGGGGCGCGCAGATACGCAGTATTTT.